Described below is a single T cell receptor (beta chain) sequence and its context. This clonotype has just a few counts. The clone's antigen remains unknown. Within one base of it there is no much larger clone, and no base qualities were kept. The data originate from a study of identical twins listed by TCRdb under 2016. The study in broad terms: To test whether fetal clonotypes persist, this study deep-sequenced TCR alpha and beta repertoires from monozygotic twins, from unrelated adults of various ages, and from cord blood. Replicate twin experiments were performed at different times using different library preparation protocols to rule out contamination.

V is reduced by 2 bases and J by 3 bases, leaving a spacing of 15 bases between them. Taken from cysteine to phenylalanine, the CDR3 has 15 residues. Of the read, only the CDR3 DNA is kept; its 45 bases are in frame from base 1. Per the germline V gene, SGHRS is the CDR1 and YFSETQ is the CDR2. Broader findings and caveats from the paper: Conclusions relied on cross-sectional statistical analysis, since the same donors could not be followed over many years. In monozygotic twins, recombination models systematically underestimated out-of-frame TCR alpha sharing, but the models matched the sharing seen between unrelated individuals. Zero-insertion analyses could be partly confounded by invariant T cells such as MAIT and iNKT, although diverse VJ usage argued against such confounding for most clonotypes. Compared with coincidental sharing between unrelated individuals, an excess of low generation-probability sequences was observed among out-of-frame TCR alpha sequences shared between twins. The excess sharing between twins in beta out-of-frame sequences was weaker because fewer shared sequences reduced the signal-to-noise ratio. Fewer insertions were carried by abundant cord blood beta clonotypes, a similar but weaker trend appeared in young adult naive repertoires, and no such trend appeared in memory repertoires.

The library was made by 5' RACE. TCRdb records Illumina HiSeq 2000 as the sequencer. A universal primer binding site was added through template switching, and the final cDNA carried a unique molecular identifier so that TCR cDNA molecules could be counted accurately. Specific primers in the conserved constant-segment region were used to synthesize first-strand cDNA for the TCR alpha and beta chains. To control for contamination, each cDNA library was double barcoded with a SMART-Mk sample barcode plus Illumina barcodes. TruSeq adapter sequences, together with Illumina sample barcodes, were added in two successive PCR steps. Sequencing of the TCR alpha and beta cDNA libraries was done on the Illumina HiSeq platform using custom primers. The source study handled its data this way. MiGEC processed the raw reads to extract unique molecular identifiers, while MiXCR was used to determine the CDR3 positions. Recombination models were inferred per individual with the repgenHMM and IGoR tools using an EM algorithm. Shared clonotypes were analyzed with the tcR package in R, and sharing was normalized by the product of cloneset sizes. To study raw recombination without the effects of thymic and clonal selection, out-of-frame nonproductive sequences were analyzed. TCRdb trimmed the raw reads at Q25, called clones with MiXCR and kept productive beta chains. Entries are consolidated by CDR3 protein sequence, retaining the most common genes and DNA. TCRdb assigned the V and J calls; the authors' analysis was not used. The sample table holds about 190,000 distinct CDR3 sequences, of which 15% to 20% were seen once. The ten largest clones represent 40% of the sample.

Every donor was a healthy Caucasian. The twin cohort consisted of three pairs of female monozygotic twins, all aged 18 to 29 years. Positive isolation kits from Invitrogen were used to isolate the CD4+ and CD8+ T cell populations. These data also featured in a second study, about T cells expressing NK-cell markers. As that second study puts it: TCR beta-chain repertoires were profiled in sorted CD3+CD56+NKG2C+, CD3+CD56+NKG2C- and CD3+CD56-NKG2C+ T-cell subsets from fewer than 10 donors. Among the eight sequenced donors, seven were HCMV-seropositive and one was HCMV-seronegative. To restrict sorting to alphabetaTCR-expressing T cells, an anti-gammadeltaTCR antibody was added in several experiments. In several donors, the dominant CD3+CD56+NKG2C+ clonotypes were found to rank among the top 10 CD8+ clonotypes and to make up about 1.0-7.0% of CD8+ T cells. Those dominant clonotypes were again the most abundant among CD3+CD56-NKG2C+ cells in several donors, at about 25-65%. Whether the expanded NKG2C-expressing T cell clones were specific for HCMV antigens remained unclear. The eight sequenced donors were randomly selected healthy volunteers, three men and five women. To determine HCMV serostatus, a commercial ELISA kit was used to detect HCMV-specific IgG in serum. MIGEC handled demultiplexing of the reads and grouping by UMI, while MiTCR was used to assemble and quantify clonotypes. To exclude erroneous sequences, only TCR cDNA sequences supported by at least two reads were retained. Downstream repertoire analysis used the tcR package, and clonotypes were matched across fractions by CDR3 nucleotide sequence plus V segment. VDJmatch was used to annotate antigen specificity against VDJdb, with one amino acid substitution in CDR3 permitted.

This receptor was taken from a woman between 18 and 30 years old in good health. The sample taken for sequencing was CD8+ T cells sorted from blood. The rearranged chain carries TRBV5-1 and TRBJ2-7; the D region may be TRBD1 or TRBD2, each matching 5 bases equally. The base sequence is TGCGCCAGCAGCTTTTTCTCCGGGACGCACTACGAGCAGTACTTC. Translated, this is CASSFFSGTHYEQYF.